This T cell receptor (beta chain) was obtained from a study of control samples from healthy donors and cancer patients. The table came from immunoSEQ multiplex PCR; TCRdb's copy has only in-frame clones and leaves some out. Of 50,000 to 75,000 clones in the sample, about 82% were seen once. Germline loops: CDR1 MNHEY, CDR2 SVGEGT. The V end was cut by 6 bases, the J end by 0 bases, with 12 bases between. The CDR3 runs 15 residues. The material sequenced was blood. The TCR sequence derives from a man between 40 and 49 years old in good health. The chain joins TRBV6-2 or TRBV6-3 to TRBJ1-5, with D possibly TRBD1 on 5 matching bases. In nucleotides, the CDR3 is TGTGCCAGCAGCATGACAGCCCATAGCAATCAGCCCCAGCATTTT. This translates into CASSMTAHSNQPQHF.